This T cell receptor beta chain was recovered during a study of a mutant IDH1 vaccine in newly diagnosed glioma. Study details: Vaccinations were initiated 4-6 weeks following radiotherapy alone, or were given together with temozolomide cycles.

Findings and caveats of the study: Pseudoprogression showed no apparent link to changes in top peripheral T cell clonotypes. Detectable vaccine-induced immune responses arose in almost 95% of patients.

About this clone itself: What it recognizes is unknown.

Time point: week 11, during vaccination. Doses consisted of 300 ug of mutant IDH1 20-mer peptide each, paired with topical imiquimod. Diagnosis in the donors showed new WHO grade 3 or 4 astrocytomas that were IDH1-mutant and ATRX-lost. The CDR3 runs to 16 residues. V dropped 1 base and J dropped 3 bases, with 16 bases sitting between them. CDR1 and CDR2 from the germline V gene are SGHAT and FQNNGV. Profiled with immunoSEQ multiplex PCR; TCRdb holds only in-frame clones, not every one. The data show fewer than 70,000 clones, less than 85% seen once. Sequenced here: PBMCs, sampled from a glioma patient whose treatment included an IDH1 peptide vaccine. The clonotype comes from a man younger than 40 with glioma. The chain carries TRBV11-2 and TRBJ2-7; D may be TRBD1 or TRBD2 (5 bases each). For the CDR3, the DNA is TGTGCCAGCAGCTTAGCATTAGGTGGGGGTAGCTACGAGCAGTACTTC. Protein product: CASSLALGGGSYEQYF.